This T cell receptor beta chain derives from a study of blood T cells in healthy people across ages. Worth noting for this clonotype: The target antigen is unknown.

Total RNA was isolated from each sample in quantities of at least 5 micrograms. The use of a sample-barcoded 5' primer and a J-beta primer mix characterized a second PCR of about 6 to 12 cycles. TCRdb used MiXCR to reprocess the 5' RACE reads, holding one entry per CDR3 protein. The data contain hundreds of thousands of distinct CDR3 sequences, approximately 60% of them seen just once; the ten biggest clones take up 25% to 30%. Broader study findings: Unsorted PBMC material precluded a definitive naive versus antigen-experienced comparison. Per million T cells, TCR beta diversity dropped about linearly as age rose.

Germline assignment: CDR1 MNHEY and CDR2 SVGEGT. This CDR3 has 15 amino acids. With 0 bases removed from V and 1 base from J, the gap between germline ends came to 9 bases. Sequenced sample: blood. V gene TRBV6-2 or TRBV6-3 combines with J gene TRBJ2-5; D uncertain. The sequence was collected from a man aged 40-55 years in good health. The CDR3 spells CASSYSYRAQETQYF. The CDR3 nucleotides read TGTGCCAGCAGTTACTCCTACAGAGCCCAAGAGACCCAGTACTTC.